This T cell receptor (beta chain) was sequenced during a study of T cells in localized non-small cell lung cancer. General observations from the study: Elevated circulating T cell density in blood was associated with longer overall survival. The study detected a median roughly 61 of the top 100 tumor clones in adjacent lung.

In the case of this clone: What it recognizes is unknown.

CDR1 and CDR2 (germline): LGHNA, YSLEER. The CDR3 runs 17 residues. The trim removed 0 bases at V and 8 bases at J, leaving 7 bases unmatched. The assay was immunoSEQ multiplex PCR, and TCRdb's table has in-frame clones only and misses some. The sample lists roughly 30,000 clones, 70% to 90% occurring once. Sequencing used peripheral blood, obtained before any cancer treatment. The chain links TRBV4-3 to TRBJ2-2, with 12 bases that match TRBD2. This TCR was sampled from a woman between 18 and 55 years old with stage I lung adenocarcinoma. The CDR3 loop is CASSQETSGGLIGELFF. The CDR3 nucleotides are TGCGCCAGCAGCCAAGAGACTAGCGGGGGACTAATTGGGGAGCTGTTTTTT.